Listed here is a single T cell receptor beta chain. This clone was counted between two and nine times. Its antigen is not yet known. Base qualities are missing; no much larger clone stands one base away. The CDR3 sequence holds 17 residues, the cysteine and phenylalanine included. Only CDR3 DNA is held: 51 bases, read in frame from base 1. The germline V gene (reference sequence) sets CDR1 to SEHNR and CDR2 to FQNEAQ. V is reduced by 4 bases and J by 2 bases, leaving a spacing of 17 bases between them. The entire amount of isolated RNA was reverse transcribed using the High Capacity cDNA Reverse Transcription Kit, so the sequenced TCRB transcripts were expressed ones. Deep immunoSEQ sequencing was performed on naive, central memory and regulatory T cell samples, with an average of roughly 3.3 million total reads per sample. After sorted cells were lysed in RLT buffer, RNA was extracted with DNase-treated RNeasy Micro or Mini kits, with the choice depending on cell number. To prevent cross-contamination, each cell subset was processed individually, whereas patient and healthy donor samples were processed jointly. TCRB sequences were amplified from cDNA with the immunoSEQ multiplex PCR, producing 87-bp fragments spanning the CDR3 region. Amplicons were sequenced on the Illumina HiSeq platform. In the authors' own workflow: PCR bias was computationally corrected using synthetic template baselines, reads within Hamming distance 2 were collapsed, and singletons that could not be merged were discarded. Reads were aligned to IMGT to assign V, D and J genes, CDR3 length, and insertions or deletions at six rearrangement sites. Within each subset, clonotype counts were normalized to sorted cell number, after which true diversity and Gini coefficients were computed with the tcR R package. The overlap coefficient, calculated on TCRB nucleotide sequences, was used to quantify repertoire sharing. Out-of-frame TCRB sequences from naive cells were analyzed to stand in for the pre-selection repertoire. Held by TCRdb, this immuneACCESS table contains in-frame sequences only and omits some clones. Under half of the omission traces to an unresolved V gene where checked; the cause of the rest is unknown. For V, J and clone size, that table is used; D and trimming come from the DNA. For this sample the table gives fewer than 250,000 clones, of which less than 15% were detected only once. About 0.024% of the sample lies in the top ten.

The data belong to a study of beta chain features in type 1 diabetes (dated by TCRdb to about 2018). Broadly, across the study: Patients and healthy donors did not differ in mean age, gender distribution, total cell number or subset yield. In the study, recently diagnosed type 1 diabetes patients and matched healthy donors were compared on the TCRB repertoires of their sorted circulating CD4+ T cell subsets. Whereas all 28 donors provided naive and central memory subsets, regulatory and stem cell-like memory subsets were isolated from just 8 patients and roughly 8 healthy donors. Across all samples, fewer than 110,000,000 sorted cells were examined, and cell number per subset correlated strongly with RNA yield. What the work shows at the level of the full study, not this receptor alone: PCR might favor shorter templates, but patient and control samples were amplified and corrected together, so any skew would affect both groups equally. Because cDNA was sequenced instead of genomic DNA, highly expressing activated cells could be over-represented, though the groups showed no difference in activation or CD3 levels. In all four CD4+ subsets, TCRB CDR3 length was moderately but significantly shorter in type 1 diabetes patients. At VDJ recombination sites, type 1 diabetes patients had fewer insertions and more deleted nucleotides, which implies abnormalities in thymic rearrangement. HLA sub-analyses involved small numbers of individuals, so any influence of HLA type on TCRB rearrangement remained unresolved. The naive, central memory and regulatory TCRB repertoires appeared to resemble one another more closely among patients than among healthy donors.

Each donor gave one peripheral blood draw, averaging roughly 100 mL, which was collected into heparinised tubes. Naive, central memory, regulatory and stem cell-like memory CD4+ T cells were sorted on a BD FACSAria II using a panel including CD45RO, CCR7, CD25, CD127, CD95 and CD27. Purity was above 98% for every sorted population. PBMCs were isolated right away by Lymphoprep density gradient centrifugation and were stained directly, without culture. To minimize batch effects, samples were stained and sorted in pairs, one healthy donor with one patient per experiment. The source of this sequence is a woman between 40 and 50 years old in good health. Recombination linked TRBV7-9 to TRBJ2-2; the D region possibly corresponds to TRBD2 (6 bases align). Sequences were obtained from naive CD4+ T cells from blood. The cell subset or site label, as the study defines it: true naive CD4+ T cells. The CDR3 region reads CASSSRAGGINTGELFF. In nucleotide form, the sequence is TGTGCCAGCAGCTCTCGAGCCGGGGGAATTAACACCGGGGAGCTGTTTTTT.